These 27 T cell receptor beta chains originate from one sample sequenced in a study of T cell responses to AZD1222 COVID-19 vaccine. TCRdb keeps only in-frame clones here, not all; method: immunoSEQ multiplex PCR. The sample has 95,000 to 110,000 clones; approximately 89% are singletons. The specimen comprised peripheral blood, sampled on day 0 of AZD1222 vaccination. The receptor set was obtained from an adult in good health.

The chain has TRBV11-2 and TRBJ2-2, with D uncertain. The V and J ends lost 6 bases and 1 base respectively, with 9 bases between them. This CDR3 comprises 14 residues. The germline CDR1 and CDR2 sequences are SGHAT and FQNNGV. This CDR3 reads CASSYTRNTGELFF. CDR3 sequence (DNA): TGTGCCAGCAGTTACACACGGAACACCGGGGAGCTGTTTTTT.

CDR3 protein: CASSLGGGNTIYF. The DNA of the CDR3 is TGTGCCAGCAGTTTGGGTGGTGGAAACACCATATATTTT. The V and J genes are TRBV12-3 or TRBV12-4 and TRBJ1-3; no clear D gene. V shed 3 bases and J shed 3 bases, with 6 bases lying between them. This CDR3 is built from 13 residues.

CDR3 sequence (DNA): TGCGCCAGCAGCCTGGGCCCAAGGCAGGGGTCGGGCACAGATACGCAGTATTTT. As protein: CASSLGPRQGSGTDTQYF. The genes are TRBV5-1 and TRBJ2-3, with D possibly being TRBD1 (6 bases). CDR1 and CDR2 (germline): SGHRS, YFSETQ. With 4 bases removed from V and 1 base from J, the gap between germline ends came to 22 bases. The CDR3 consists of 18 residues.

Only one count was recorded for this clone. J is TRBJ2-7 and V is TRBV5-4; the D call may be TRBD1 or TRBD2 (7 bases each). Per germline, CDR1 SGHNT and CDR2 YYREEE (reference sequence). There are 15 residues in the CDR3. V shed 4 bases and J shed 3 bases, with 17 bases lying between them. The DNA for the CDR3 is TGTGCCAGCAGCCCCCAGGGGGGGGGACTCTACGAGCAGTACTTC. It yields the protein CASSPQGGGLYEQYF.

The gene calls are TRBV11-3 and TRBJ2-1; 10 bases are shared with TRBD2. The germline V gene encodes CDR1 SGHNT and CDR2 YENEEA. The CDR3 has 15 amino acids. V trimming: 2 bases; J trimming: 3 bases; junction bases outside the gene matches: 1. CDR3 nucleotides: TGTGCCAGCAGCTTAAGCGGGGGGGTCTACAATGAGCAGTTCTTC. Translated, it gives CASSLSGGVYNEQFF.

V usage is TRBV12-3 or TRBV12-4 and J usage is TRBJ1-2; D is possibly TRBD1 (6 bases). Trimming removed 5 bases at V and 3 bases at J, with 7 bases between. CDR3 length: 12 amino acids. CDR3 DNA: TGTGCCAGCAGTGGACAGTACTATGGCTACACCTTC. This sequence encodes CASSGQYYGYTF.

V usage is TRBV12-5 and J usage is TRBJ2-2; 7 nucleotides line up with TRBD2. Germline-derived CDR1 and CDR2 are LGHNT and FRNRAP. V lost 4 bases and J lost 3; bases outside the gene matches: 11. The CDR3 contains 17 residues. The CDR3 sequence: CASGSPRWGGDTGELFF. Written as DNA, the CDR3 is TGTGCTAGTGGTTCCCCACGGTGGGGGGGGGACACCGGGGAGCTGTTTTTT.

J is TRBJ2-5 and V is TRBV10-3; D could derive from TRBD1 or TRBD2 (5 bases each). Germline V gene lookup returns CDR1 ENHRY and CDR2 SYGVKD. V lost 5 bases and J 3 bases, leaving 22 bases between the germline ends. The CDR3 contains 17 residues. CDR3 in DNA: TGTGCCATCAGTCGACGTTCTGACAGCGGAACCGAAGAGACCCAGTACTTC. Residues: CAISRRSDSGTEETQYF.

The table lists this clone with a count of one. Here the CDR3 DNA reads TGTGCCAGTAGTATAGGGACAGGGAACACTGAAGCTTTCTTT. Its protein product is CASSIGTGNTEAFF. The rearrangement joins TRBV19 to TRBJ1-1; 7 bases are a match to TRBD1. The germline V gene has CDR1 LNHDA and CDR2 SQIVND (reference sequence). The CDR3 runs to 14 residues. Trimming at V came to 1 base and at J to 1 base, leaving 0 bases not matched to a gene. Using reference TRBV19 and TRBJ1-1 for the parts outside the CDR3, the full variable domain is DGGITQSPKYLFRKEGQNVTLSCEQNLNHDAMYWYRQDPGQGLRLIYYSQIVNDFQKGDIAEGYSVSREKKESFPLTVTSAQKNPTAFYLCASSIGTGNTEAFFGQGTRLTVV.

This sequence joins TRBV5-1 and TRBJ1-6, with 10 nucleotides matching TRBD1. Germline V gives CDR1 SGHRS, CDR2 YFSETQ. CDR3 length: 14 residues. V shed 5 bases, J shed 6 bases, and the junction held 2 bases outside the gene matches. The CDR3: CASSRDRGNSPLHF. CDR3 sequence (DNA): TGCGCCAGCAGTCGGGACAGGGGTAATTCACCCCTCCACTTT.

In this sample, this clone turned up a few times. V and J are TRBV4-2 and TRBJ2-3; 9 bases agree with TRBD2. Germline CDR1 reads LGHNA; CDR2 reads YNFKEQ. CDR3 size: 16 residues. The V segment lost 0 bases and the J segment 4 bases; nucleotides outside the gene matches: 5. Here the CDR3 reads CASSQDPAGGPDTQYF. The CDR3 DNA follows: TGTGCCAGCAGCCAAGATCCAGCGGGGGGCCCAGATACGCAGTATTTT.

The chain is built from TRBV3-1 (or the pseudogene TRBV3-2) and TRBJ2-7; D gene unclear. V lost 3 bases and J lost 2, with 5 bases in between. This CDR3 spans 12 amino acids. Germline lookup yields CDR1 LGHDT and CDR2 YNNKEL (reference sequence). The CDR3 DNA reads as TGTGCCAGCAGCCAGACCCCCTACGAGCAGTACTTC. Its protein is CASSQTPYEQYF.

The chain combines TRBV19 with TRBJ2-2; 10 positions agree with TRBD1. Germline trimming cut 11 bases from V and 4 bases from J; bases unmatched to any gene: 7. This CDR3 spans 14 amino acids. Germline CDR1 is LNHDA and CDR2 is SQIVND (reference sequence). The CDR3 protein is CAGRQGASTGELFF. The CDR3 bases are TGTGCCGGCAGACAGGGGGCAAGCACCGGGGAGCTGTTTTTT.

The chain combines TRBV21-1 with TRBJ2-7. TRBV21-1 is a pseudogene locus. The CDR3 is 15 residues long. The CDR3 DNA follows: TGTGCCAGCAGCTACAAAGGAAAGGGTTCCTACGAGCAGTACTTC. Protein sequence: CASSYKGKGSYEQYF.

The J gene is TRBJ1-1, the V gene TRBV6-5, with D unresolved. The CDR3 length is 15 residues. Germline V lookup: CDR1 MNHEY, CDR2 SVGAGI. The V and J ends lost 4 bases and 6 bases respectively, with 18 bases between them. Here the CDR3 DNA reads TGTGCCAGCAGTTGGGCGCTAGAGAATCACGCTGAAGCTTTCTTT. This translates into CASSWALENHAEAFF.

V and J are TRBV29-1 and TRBJ1-1; D not resolved. The length of the CDR3 is 13 residues. The V end was cut by 7 bases, the J end by 4 bases, with 16 bases between. Germline V CDR1 and CDR2: SQVTM, ANQGSEA. As DNA, the CDR3 is TGCAGCGGACATGGTGCCTTGGGCACTGAAGCTTTCTTT. As protein: CSGHGALGTEAFF.

The J gene is TRBJ1-2, the V gene TRBV19, with D uncertain. Deletions cut 5 bases from V and 0 bases from J, with 10 bases between. CDR1 and CDR2 from the germline V gene are LNHDA and SQIVND (reference sequence). The CDR3 contains 14 residues. The CDR3 DNA follows: TGTGCCAGTAGTTCTCCGCCCCCTAACTATGGCTACACCTTC. It specifies CASSSPPPNYGYTF.

The gene calls are TRBV30 and TRBJ1-3; D unclear. The V end was cut by 4 bases, the J end by 4 bases, with 5 bases between. This CDR3 comprises 11 residues. CDR1 and CDR2 from the germline V gene are GTSNPN and SVGIG (reference sequence). The CDR3 loop is CAWTGGNTIYF. The CDR3, as DNA: TGTGCCTGGACAGGAGGAAACACCATATATTTT.

This chain links TRBV27 with TRBJ2-7, with D possibly TRBD1 on 6 matching bases. In germline, CDR1 is MNHEY, CDR2 SMNVEV (reference sequence). V was pared by 5 bases and J by 6 bases, with 20 bases between. The CDR3 is made up of 15 amino acids. The CDR3 reads CASSGPGTRGFEQYF. As DNA, the CDR3 is TGTGCCAGCAGTGGACCCGGGACAAGGGGGTTCGAGCAGTACTTC.

The V call is TRBV24-1, the J call TRBJ2-1; 7 bases match TRBD1. Germline CDR1 reads KGHDR; CDR2 reads SFDVKD. This CDR3 spans 16 amino acids. V dropped 0 bases and J dropped 8; count of bases not matched to a gene: 9. CDR3 in DNA: TGTGCCACCAGTGATTTGCAGGGTAGGGGGCACGATGAGCAGTTCTTC. Translating gives CATSDLQGRGHDEQFF.

This clone came up once. V usage is TRBV3-1 (or the pseudogene TRBV3-2) and J usage is TRBJ2-7; D possibly corresponds to TRBD1 (6 bases). V lost 4 bases and J lost 9, with 16 bases in between. The CDR3 consists of 13 residues. CDR1 and CDR2 from the germline V gene are LGHDT and YNNKEL (reference sequence). CDR3 loop: CASSRDTGWAQYF. In nucleotides, the CDR3 is TGTGCCAGCAGCCGGGACACGGGTTGGGCGCAGTACTTC.

V is TRBV11-2 and J is TRBJ1-4; 9 bases map to TRBD1. After removal of 8 bases from V and 7 bases from J, the junction contained 8 bases not matched to a gene. This CDR3 contains 14 residues. CDR1 and CDR2 from the germline V gene are SGHAT and FQNNGV. Here the CDR3 DNA reads TGTGCCAGCGCCCTTACAGGGGGCCTTGAAAAACTGTTTTTT. Residues: CASALTGGLEKLFF.

The rearrangement uses TRBV19 and TRBJ1-4; perhaps TRBD1 as D (6 bases). The CDR3 sequence is 15 residues long. V was trimmed by 4 bases and J by 4 bases, leaving 13 bases between them. CDR1 is LNHDA and CDR2 is SQIVND in the germline V gene (reference sequence). Here the CDR3 reads CASSTPRTVNEKLFF. CDR3 in DNA: TGTGCCAGTAGTACCCCCAGGACAGTTAATGAAAAACTGTTTTTT.

This chain uses TRBV28 with TRBJ2-2; D call uncertain. V lost 4 bases and J 6 bases, leaving 9 bases between the germline ends. CDR3 length equals 13 residues. Germline values: CDR1 MDHEN, CDR2 SYDVKM. The CDR3 sequence is CASSSPNSGELFF. As DNA, the CDR3 is TGTGCCAGCAGTTCCCCCAATTCCGGGGAGCTGTTTTTT.

This chain uses TRBV12-5 with TRBJ1-5, with D tentatively TRBD1 (5 bases). This CDR3 is 12 amino acids long. Between the trimmed V and J ends, which lost 5 bases and 5 bases, there was a span of 7 bases. CDR1 is LGHNT, CDR2 FRNRAP, per germline. The CDR3 region is CASGPTDQPQHF. CDR3 coding DNA: TGTGCTAGTGGTCCGACAGATCAGCCCCAGCATTTT.

This chain joins TRBV5-8 and TRBJ2-1; D remains unclear. Germline CDR1 is SGHTS and CDR2 is YDEGEE. V lost 1 base and J lost 2, with 10 bases in between. CDR3 length equals 15 residues. CDR3: CASSLLVSTYNEQFF. The CDR3 DNA reads TGTGCCAGCAGCTTGTTGGTAAGCACCTACAATGAGCAGTTCTTC. Together with reference TRBV5-8 and TRBJ2-1, the CDR3 gives the full variable domain: EAGVTQSPTHLIKTRGQQATLRCSPISGHTSVYWYQQALGLGLQFLLWYDEGEERNRGNFPPRFSGRQFPNYSSELNVNALELEDSALYLCASSLLVSTYNEQFFGPGTRLTVL.

This chain uses TRBV28 with TRBJ1-2; 7 nucleotides agree with TRBD1. CDR1 is MDHEN, CDR2 SYDVKM, per germline. This CDR3 contains 14 residues. V trimming: 5 bases; J trimming: 0 bases; junction bases outside the gene matches: 3. CDR3 amino acids: CASSPGGANYGYTF. CDR3 coding DNA: TGTGCCAGCAGTCCAGGGGGGGCTAACTATGGCTACACCTTC.